A selection of T cell receptor beta chains follows, all from one sample in a study of shared clonotypes between healthy human individuals. The protocol was immunoSEQ multiplex PCR, while the TCRdb copy is restricted to in-frame clones and leaves out a portion. The sample holds around 1.6 million clones, 98% seen once. The sample comprised naive CD4+ T cells sorted from blood. These receptors were obtained from a man under 40 in good health. Both conserved end residues are part of each CDR3. Each record gives: D gene, J gene, V gene, clone size, CDR3 protein, CDR3 DNA. A D gene is named only where the DNA matches it firmly. The size entry is marked missing in some rows and otherwise reads once, few, many or a size class.

-	TRBJ2-2	TRBV7-2	-	CASSLVGWAGELFF	TGTGCCAGCAGCTTAGTTGGTTGGGCCGGGGAGCTGTTTTTT
-	TRBJ2-7	TRBV28	-	CASRLLFEQYF	TGTGCCAGCAGACTCCTTTTCGAGCAGTACTTC
TRBD1	TRBJ2-1	TRBV7-3	-	CASSPGQRNEQFF	TGTGCCAGCAGCCCGGGACAGCGGAATGAGCAGTTCTTC
-	TRBJ1-4	TRBV29-1	-	CSVYTTGTNEKLFF	TGCAGCGTTTATACCACGGGGACTAATGAAAAACTGTTTTTT
-	TRBJ2-3	TRBV5-6	-	CASRFTQSPTDTQYF	TGTGCCAGCCGATTCACTCAGTCGCCCACAGATACGCAGTATTTT
TRBD2	TRBJ2-7	TRBV27	-	CASSLAGSYEQYF	TGTGCCAGCAGTCTAGCGGGGTCCTACGAGCAGTACTTC
-	TRBJ2-1	TRBV2	-	CASLPGTVNNEQFF	TGTGCCAGCCTCCCTGGGACGGTAAACAATGAGCAGTTCTTC
TRBD1	TRBJ2-7	TRBV5-1	-	CASSRGQGNYEQYF	TGCGCCAGCAGCCGGGGACAGGGTAACTACGAGCAGTACTTC
-	TRBJ1-2	TRBV14	-	CASSPDASYGYTF	TGTGCCAGCAGTCCGGACGCAAGCTATGGCTACACCTTC
-	TRBJ1-4	TRBV10-1	-	CASSDQTGPLGKLFF	TGCGCCAGCAGTGACCAGACAGGTCCGTTGGGAAAACTGTTTTTT
TRBD2	TRBJ2-7	TRBV27	-	CASSLFNGRSSYEQYF	TGTGCCAGCAGTTTGTTCAACGGGAGGAGCTCCTACGAGCAGTACTTC
-	TRBJ1-4	TRBV9	-	CASSVGIGGEKLFF	TGTGCCAGCAGCGTAGGGATTGGGGGTGAAAAACTGTTTTTT
-	TRBJ2-1	TRBV7-9	-	CASSLGEPLTPFF	TGTGCCAGCAGCTTAGGGGAACCCCTCACACCGTTCTTC
-	TRBJ2-5	TRBV7-6	-	CASSLKQETQYF	TGTGCCAGCAGCCTAAAACAAGAGACCCAGTACTTC
-	TRBJ2-5	TRBV10-1	-	CASSEGQAREETQYF	TGCGCCAGCAGTGAAGGTCAGGCCAGGGAAGAGACCCAGTACTTC
-	TRBJ2-1	TRBV5-1	-	CASGNGSYNEQFF	TGCGCCAGCGGGAATGGCTCCTACAATGAGCAGTTCTTC
-	TRBJ2-1	TRBV2	-	CASSERDLYNEQFF	TGTGCCAGCAGTGAACGCGACTTATACAATGAGCAGTTCTTC
-	TRBJ2-1	TRBV9	-	CASSVTGPSNEQFF	TGTGCCAGCAGCGTAACTGGACCCTCCAATGAGCAGTTCTTC
-	TRBJ2-1	TRBV4-2	-	CASSQERSGGEQFF	TGTGCCAGCAGCCAAGAGCGGAGTGGTGGTGAGCAGTTCTTC
-	TRBJ2-3	TRBV7-2	-	CASSLGLDTDTQYF	TGTGCCAGCAGCTTAGGGTTAGACACAGATACGCAGTATTTT
TRBD1	TRBJ2-7	TRBV18	-	CASSLQGAEQYF	TGTGCCAGCTCACTCCAGGGGGCTGAGCAGTACTTC
TRBD1	TRBJ2-4	TRBV19	-	CATSTGTKNIQYF	TGTGCCACATCGACAGGGACCAAAAACATTCAGTACTTC
-	TRBJ1-5	TRBV9	-	CASSVEGRINQPQHF	TGTGCCAGCAGCGTAGAAGGGCGGATCAATCAGCCCCAGCATTTT
-	TRBJ1-1	TRBV28	-	CASSRTRIVNTEAFF	TGTGCCAGCAGCCGCACTAGGATCGTGAACACTGAAGCTTTCTTT
-	TRBJ2-5	TRBV4-1	-	CASSQDVEGLQETQYF	TGCGCCAGCAGCCAAGACGTCGAGGGACTCCAAGAGACCCAGTACTTC
-	TRBJ1-2	TRBV5-5	-	CASSLSGDYGYTF	TGTGCCAGCAGCTTGTCTGGGGACTATGGCTACACCTTC
TRBD1	TRBJ1-4	TRBV27	-	CASSFSPGGGEKLFF	TGTGCCAGCAGTTTTTCGCCAGGGGGGGGTGAAAAACTGTTTTTT
-	TRBJ2-1	TRBV5-4	-	CASSFEEYNEQFF	TGTGCCAGCAGCTTTGAGGAATACAATGAGCAGTTCTTC
-	TRBJ1-5	TRBV30	-	CAWSVARGNQPQHF	TGTGCCTGGAGTGTTGCCAGGGGCAATCAGCCCCAGCATTTT
-	TRBJ2-7	TRBV5-4	-	CASSLATRGEQYF	TGTGCCAGCAGCTTGGCAACCCGTGGCGAGCAGTACTTC
TRBD2	TRBJ2-1	TRBV11-3	-	CASSPRSGRHNEQFF	TGTGCCAGCAGCCCGCGTAGCGGGAGACACAATGAGCAGTTCTTC
-	TRBJ2-4	TRBV29-1	once	CSVEADGGIQYF	TGCAGCGTTGAGGCGGACGGGGGCATTCAGTACTTC
TRBD1	TRBJ1-1	TRBV6-6	once	CASSRADRAGRTEAFF	TGTGCCAGCAGCCGCGCGGACAGGGCCGGCCGGACTGAAGCTTTCTTT
TRBD1	TRBJ1-5	TRBV6-5	-	CASSLGQGVQPQHF	TGTGCCAGCAGCCTGGGACAGGGAGTTCAGCCCCAGCATTTT
TRBD2	TRBJ2-5	TRBV19	-	CASGGRVRETQYF	TGTGCCAGTGGTGGGAGGGTGAGGGAGACCCAGTACTTC
-	TRBJ1-2	TRBV10-3	-	CAYSGGDYGYTF	TGTGCCTACAGTGGAGGGGACTATGGCTACACCTTC
TRBD2	TRBJ2-3	TRBV5-1	-	CASSLGRTSDKRDTQYF	TGCGCCAGCAGCTTGGGGCGGACTAGCGATAAACGGGATACGCAGTATTTT